These 5 T cell receptor beta chains share one sample of origin, sequenced in a study of CD8+ T cells in alopecia areata. Reverse transcribed after extraction, RNA yielded cDNA as the sequencing template. Clones were read by immunoSEQ multiplex PCR, and TCRdb kept only the in-frame ones, dropping some. The sample includes more than 100,000 clones, roughly three fifths seen only once; the top ten take less than 5.5%. Sequenced here: CD4+ T cells sorted from blood, sampled at week 0. These receptors were taken from a human donor with alopecia areata.

The gene calls are TRBV11-2 and TRBJ2-1, with TRBD1 identical over 9 bases. CDR3 length: 15 residues. In germline, CDR1 is SGHAT, CDR2 FQNNGV. The junction had 2 bases not matched to a gene; V was cut back by 3 bases and J by 2 bases. The DNA of the CDR3 is TGTGCCAGCAGCTTGGGACAGGGTGCCTACAATGAGCAGTTCTTC. Its protein is CASSLGQGAYNEQFF. Together with reference TRBV11-2 and TRBJ2-1, the CDR3 gives the full variable domain: EAGVAQSPRYKIIEKRQSVAFWCNPISGHATLYWYQQILGQGPKLLIQFQNNGVVDDSQLPKDRFSAERLKGVDSTLKIQPAKLEDSAVYLCASSLGQGAYNEQFFGPGTRLTVL.

This clone was seen only a few times. The chain carries TRBV4-1 and TRBJ2-5; 7 nucleotides align to TRBD2. Germline CDR1 MGHRA, CDR2 YSYEKL. This CDR3 has 17 amino acids. V gave up 3 bases and J gave up 2 bases; unmatched junction bases: 12. The CDR3 protein is CASSQMVRLANQETQYF. The CDR3 coding sequence is TGCGCCAGCAGCCAGATGGTTAGACTAGCAAATCAAGAGACCCAGTACTTC.

A single count supports this clone. The chain uses TRBV5-4 and TRBJ2-7, with D perhaps being TRBD1 or TRBD2 (5 bases each). The CDR3 extends over 14 amino acids. V dropped 0 bases and J dropped 6 bases, with 13 bases sitting between them. The germline CDR1 and CDR2 sequences are SGHNT and YYREEE (reference sequence). The CDR3: CASSLATGPLEQYF. The CDR3 nucleotides read TGTGCCAGCAGCTTGGCAACGGGGCCCCTCGAGCAGTACTTC.

V and J are TRBV9 and TRBJ1-2; D is undetermined. Germline V CDR1 and CDR2: SGDLS, YYNGEE. The ends were cut back, 4 bases at V and 8 bases at J, with 12 bases in the middle. The CDR3 is 12 residues long. CDR3 DNA sequence: TGTGCCAGCAGCCAAATTGGGAGAGGCTACACCTTC. It translates to CASSQIGRGYTF.

The CDR3 reads CASRRMEDTQYF. DNA for the CDR3: TGTGCCAGCAGACGAATGGAAGATACGCAGTATTTT. V gene TRBV5-6 combines with J gene TRBJ2-3, with D uncertain. With 5 bases removed from V and 5 bases from J, the gap between germline ends came to 9 bases. In germline, CDR1 is SGHDT, CDR2 YYEEEE. The CDR3 sequence is 12 residues long.